The text below deals with one TCR beta chain. The antigen remains undetermined. It was with 60 Vbeta and 13 Jbeta primers that the PCR ran. The table came from immunoSEQ multiplex PCR; TCRdb's copy has only in-frame clones and leaves some out. Here the sample spans 93,000 or so clones, approximately 73% being singletons. This sample was taken from a study of cytomegalovirus exposure and HLA in healthy donors. Study-level points and caveats: Upon later analysis, HLA-associated TCR beta chains proved more clonally expanded than other, equally common chains. Versus the approximately 670-donor mean, an Asian-associated ancestry cluster reportedly showed fewer N-insertions in a later analysis.

CDR1 KGHSH and CDR2 LQKENI come from the germline V gene. This CDR3 comprises 16 residues. Unmatched junction bases numbered 10, after V lost 4 bases and J lost 4 bases. V and J are TRBV18 and TRBJ2-7; 10 bases align to TRBD2. The sequencing input was PBMCs. The receptor comes from a woman aged 18-29 years in good health and CMV-seropositive. Here the CDR3 reads CASSRRTSGPRYEQYF. In nucleotides, the CDR3 is TGTGCCAGCTCACGCAGGACTAGCGGACCGAGATACGAGCAGTACTTC.